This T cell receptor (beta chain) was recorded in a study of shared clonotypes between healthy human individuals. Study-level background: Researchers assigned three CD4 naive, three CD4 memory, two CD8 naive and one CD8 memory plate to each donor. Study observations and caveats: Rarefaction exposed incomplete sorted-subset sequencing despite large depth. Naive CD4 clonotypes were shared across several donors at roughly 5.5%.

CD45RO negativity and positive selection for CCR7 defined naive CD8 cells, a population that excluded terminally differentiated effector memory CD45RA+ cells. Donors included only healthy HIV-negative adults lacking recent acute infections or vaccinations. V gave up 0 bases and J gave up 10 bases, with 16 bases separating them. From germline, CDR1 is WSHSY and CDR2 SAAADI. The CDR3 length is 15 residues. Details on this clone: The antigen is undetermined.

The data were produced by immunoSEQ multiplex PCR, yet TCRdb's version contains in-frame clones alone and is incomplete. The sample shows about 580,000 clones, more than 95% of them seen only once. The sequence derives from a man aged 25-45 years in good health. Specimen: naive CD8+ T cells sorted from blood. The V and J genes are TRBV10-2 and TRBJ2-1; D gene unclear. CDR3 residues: CASSESILRPWEQFF. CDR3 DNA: TGCGCCAGCAGTGAGTCGATCCTACGGCCATGGGAGCAGTTCTTC.